Sequencing of this T cell receptor (beta chain) was carried out in a study of blood T cell repertoires in COVID-19. Study in general: Donors in the United States, Italy and Spain gave samples during acute or convalescent COVID-19.

Methods used by the authors: Researchers report that nucleated cell counts were estimated from reference gene primer amplification. TCRdb keeps only in-frame clones here, not all; method: immunoSEQ multiplex PCR. That table supplies the V and J calls and clone size; D and trimming were determined from the DNA. The sample gives about 360,000 clones, around 86% of which show up once; around 2.9% is in the top ten. Germline CDR1 and CDR2: LNHDA and SQIVND (reference sequence). V lost 5 bases, J lost 3 bases, and 13 bases stayed unmatched. The CDR3 extends over 17 amino acids. This clone was detected only once.

The TCR sequence derives from a human donor in a cohort sampled during active COVID-19. The rearrangement joins TRBV19 to TRBJ2-4; 7 bases match TRBD1. The sequencing input was peripheral blood. The DNA of the CDR3 is TGTGCCAGTAGTCCGGAAAGACCGGGACAGAACAAAAACATTCAGTACTTC. Protein sequence: CASSPERPGQNKNIQYF.